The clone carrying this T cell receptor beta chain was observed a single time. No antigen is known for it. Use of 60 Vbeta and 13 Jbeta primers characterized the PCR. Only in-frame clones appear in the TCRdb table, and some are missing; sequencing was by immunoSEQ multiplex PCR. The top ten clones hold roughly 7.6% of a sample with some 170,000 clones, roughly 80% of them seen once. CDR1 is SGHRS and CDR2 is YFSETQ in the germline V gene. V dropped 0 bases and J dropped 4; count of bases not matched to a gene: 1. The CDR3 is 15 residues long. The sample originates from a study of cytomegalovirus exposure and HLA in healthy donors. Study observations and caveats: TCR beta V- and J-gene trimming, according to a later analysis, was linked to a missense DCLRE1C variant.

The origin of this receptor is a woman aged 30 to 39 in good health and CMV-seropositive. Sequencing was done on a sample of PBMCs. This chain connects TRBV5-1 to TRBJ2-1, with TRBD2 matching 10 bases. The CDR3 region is CASSLELAGYNEQFF. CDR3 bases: TGCGCCAGCAGCTTGGAACTAGCGGGATACAATGAGCAGTTCTTC. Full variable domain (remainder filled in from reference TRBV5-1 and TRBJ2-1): KAGVTQTPRYLIKTRGQQVTLSCSPISGHRSVSWYQQTPGQGLQFLFEYFSETQRNKGNFPGRFSGRQFSNSRSEMNVSTLELGDSALYLCASSLELAGYNEQFFGPGTRLTVL.